The TCR beta chain under discussion was sequenced for a study of PD-L1 blockade in urothelial cancer. Method: immunoSEQ multiplex PCR; TCRdb's copy keeps in-frame clones and lacks some. The table lists roughly 48,000 clones, 84% of them singletons. The source is a man aged 35 to 55 with urothelial cancer. Material: PBMCs, obtained around atezolizumab (anti-PD-L1) treatment.

CDR3 nucleotides: TGTGCCAGCAGCTTGGACAGAGATACGCAGTATTTT. Protein product: CASSLDRDTQYF. The chain recombines TRBV6-5 with TRBJ2-3; a weak D match, TRBD1 (6 bases). The ends were cut back, 6 bases at V and 5 bases at J, with 9 bases in the middle. The CDR3 length is 12 residues. Germline CDR1 reads MNHEY; CDR2 reads SVGAGI.